The 29 T cell receptor beta chains in this list originate from one sample, sequenced in a study of CD8 T cells in ankylosing spondylitis. Study-wide findings and caveats: The study identified a TCR beta motif of several highly homologous variants that appeared characteristic of ankylosing spondylitis blood.

TCRdb re-called the 5' RACE reads with MiXCR, one entry per CDR3 protein. Among fewer than 250,000 distinct CDR3 sequences listed, 15% to 20% were seen once. Antigen specificity for these receptors is unknown. The source material was blood, either unsorted or a sorted T cell fraction (not recorded which). The receptors here all came from a male donor with ankylosing spondylitis.

Only a few counts were recorded for this clonotype. The V call is TRBV16, the J call TRBJ1-4, with a tentative D call TRBD1 (5 bases). With 4 bases removed from V and 4 bases from J, the gap between germline ends came to 16 bases. CDR1 is KGHSY and CDR2 is FQNENV in the germline V gene. The length of the CDR3 is 16 residues. CDR3 nucleotide sequence: TGTGCCAGCAGCCCCGAACCTCCGGGGGTTAATGAAAAACTGTTTTTT. Amino acids: CASSPEPPGVNEKLFF.

Ten or more counts support this clonotype. V and J are TRBV29-1 and TRBJ2-7; 10 bases map to TRBD1. Trimming removed 5 bases from V and 4 bases from J; junction bases left unmatched: 5. Germline V CDR1 and CDR2: SQVTM, ANQGSEA. This CDR3 comprises 13 residues. This CDR3 is CSVSTGGEYEQYF. As DNA, the CDR3 is TGCAGCGTTTCGACAGGGGGCGAGTACGAGCAGTACTTC.

This clonotype was seen a few times. V usage is TRBV2 and J usage is TRBJ1-1; no definite D call. V lost 6 bases to trimming and J lost 11 bases, with 19 bases between them. Germline CDR1 SNHLY, CDR2 FYNNEI. This CDR3 is built from 13 residues. The CDR3 DNA reads as TGTGCCAGCAGCCCGGGCGGGGTCCGGTCGGCTTTCTTT. Amino acid sequence: CASSPGGVRSAFF.

This clonotype has more than one count but fewer than ten. V is TRBV12-3 or TRBV12-4 and J is TRBJ2-3; no clear D. V gave up 2 bases and J gave up 2 bases, with 8 bases separating them. The CDR3 covers 14 residues. CDR3 coding DNA: TGTGCCAGCAGTTTACTCTCAACCACAGATACGCAGTATTTT. This sequence encodes CASSLLSTTDTQYF.

The J gene is TRBJ2-3, the V gene TRBV3-1, with D uncertain. This CDR3 has 13 residues. CDR1 and CDR2 from the germline V gene are LGHDT and YNNKEL (reference sequence). Between the trimmed V and J ends, which lost 0 bases and 2 bases, there was a span of 3 bases. The CDR3 loop reads CASSQDYTDTQYF. CDR3 nucleotide sequence: TGTGCCAGCAGCCAAGACTACACAGATACGCAGTATTTT.

This chain links TRBV13 with TRBJ2-2, with D unresolved. Trimming took off 6 bases at V and 4 bases at J, with 9 bases between the two ends. There are 13 residues in the CDR3. From germline, CDR1 is PRHDT and CDR2 FYEKMQ (reference sequence). This CDR3 is CASRVWGTGELFF. DNA of the CDR3: TGTGCCAGCAGGGTTTGGGGCACCGGGGAGCTGTTTTTT.

The chain recombines TRBV6-2 or TRBV6-3 with TRBJ2-1; D gene ambiguous. Germline CDR1 is MNHEY and CDR2 is SVGEGT. V was cut by 3 bases and J by 0 bases, with 6 bases left in between. CDR3 length: 14 amino acids. CDR3 in amino acids: CASSYESSYNEQFF. As DNA, the CDR3 is TGTGCCAGCAGTTATGAGAGCTCCTACAATGAGCAGTTCTTC.

This sequence joins TRBV6-5 and TRBJ2-1, with D uncertain. CDR3 length: 13 residues. Germline CDR1 and CDR2: MNHEY and SVGAGI. The V end lost 0 bases, the J end lost 8 bases, and 8 bases lay between the germline ends. This chain's CDR3 is CASSYSISHEQFF. The DNA for the CDR3 is TGTGCCAGCAGTTACTCTATATCCCATGAGCAGTTCTTC.

In the case of this clonotype: Since a much larger clone is just one base distant, this may be a read error. J is TRBJ2-4 and V is TRBV20-1; 11 nucleotides agree with TRBD2. This CDR3 spans 18 amino acids. The V gene's germline CDR1 is DFQATT and CDR2 SNEGSKA (reference sequence). CDR3 sequence reads: CCARGARLAGIAKNIQYF. As DNA, the CDR3 is TGCTGTGCTAGAGGGGCCCGACTAGCGGGAATAGCCAAAAACATTCAGTACTTC.

The V gene is TRBV13, the J gene TRBJ2-3; 8 bases fit TRBD2. V gave up 8 bases and J gave up 2 bases; unmatched junction bases: 6. CDR3 length equals 14 residues. The V gene's germline CDR1 is PRHDT and CDR2 FYEKMQ (reference sequence). The CDR3 region has the DNA TGTGCCAGCCGTCGGGGGGGATACACAGATACGCAGTATTTT. Translated, it gives CASRRGGYTDTQYF.

This clonotype turned up a few times. The chain has TRBV4-2 and TRBJ2-7, with TRBD1 as a possible D gene (9 bases). V was cut by 1 base and J by 1 base, with 17 bases left in between. Germline CDR1 and CDR2: LGHNA and YNFKEQ. There are 17 residues in the CDR3. CDR3 in amino acids: CASSQVPGGTGSYEQYF. CDR3 coding DNA: TGTGCCAGCAGCCAAGTCCCGGGGGGGACAGGGTCCTACGAGCAGTACTTC.

This clonotype was observed a handful of times. The chain has TRBV7-3 and TRBJ1-3, with D perhaps matching TRBD1 (6 bases). Trimming removed 4 bases at V and 4 bases at J, with 11 bases between. This CDR3 has 14 residues. Germline V gene sequence: CDR1 SGHTA, CDR2 FQGTGA. The CDR3 sequence: CASSSGTSGNTIYF. The CDR3 DNA sequence: TGTGCCAGCAGCTCAGGGACATCCGGAAACACCATATATTTT. The full variable domain, rest sourced from reference TRBV7-3 and TRBJ1-3, is GAGVSQTPSNKVTEKGKYVELRCDPISGHTALYWYRQSLGQGPEFLIYFQGTGAADDSGLPNDRFFAVRPEGSVSTLKIQRTERGDSAVYLCASSSGTSGNTIYFGEGSWLTVV.

This rearrangement joins TRBV24-1 to TRBJ2-7, with D perhaps TRBD1 (6 bases). This CDR3 region has 14 residues. V lost 5 bases to trimming and J lost 4 bases, with 14 bases between them. The germline gives CDR1 KGHDR, CDR2 SFDVKD. CDR3 nucleotide sequence: TGTGCCACCAGTGGTGTGGACAGCCCGTACGAGCAGTACTTC. Translated: CATSGVDSPYEQYF.

The sample holds a few counts of this clonotype. The CDR3 DNA sequence: TGCGCCAGCAGCCAAGTTCAGCTCGAATTTCGAAATTCACCCCTCCACTTT. This encodes CASSQVQLEFRNSPLHF. The chain combines TRBV4-1 with TRBJ1-6, with D unclear. This CDR3 spans 17 amino acids. Germline loops: CDR1 MGHRA, CDR2 YSYEKL. The germline V and J ends were trimmed by 1 base and 7 bases, with 17 bases remaining between them.

The chain carries TRBV29-1 and TRBJ2-5; D perhaps matches TRBD2 (6 bases). There are 15 residues in the CDR3. Germline V gene data show CDR1 as SQVTM and CDR2 as ANQGSEA. With 2 bases removed from V and 5 bases from J, the gap between germline ends came to 18 bases. The CDR3 reads CSVEPELRGEETQYF. The CDR3 nucleotides read TGCAGCGTTGAACCCGAATTGCGGGGCGAGGAGACCCAGTACTTC.

The chain combines TRBV9 with TRBJ1-1; 10 bases map to TRBD1. Germline V gene lookup returns CDR1 SGDLS and CDR2 YYNGEE. The CDR3 is 16 residues long. J gave up 1 base and V 3 bases, and 6 bases lay outside the gene matches. CDR3: CASSAPGQGKNTEAFF. CDR3 in DNA: TGTGCCAGCAGCGCCCCGGGACAGGGGAAGAACACTGAAGCTTTCTTT.

The chain couples TRBV4-2 to TRBJ2-7, with a tentative D call TRBD2 (6 bases). Deletions cut 3 bases from V and 3 bases from J, with 15 bases between. CDR1 is LGHNA and CDR2 is YNFKEQ in the germline V gene. The CDR3 spans 15 residues. CDR3 in DNA: TGTGCCAGCAGCCAGGAGACTAGGCAGGGCTACGAGCAGTACTTC. Translated, it gives CASSQETRQGYEQYF.

V gene TRBV7-9 combines with J gene TRBJ2-7, with D possibly TRBD2 on 6 matching bases. CDR1 is SEHNR and CDR2 is FQNEAQ in the germline V gene (reference sequence). There are 13 residues in the CDR3. Trimming stripped 8 bases from V and 0 bases from J, with 11 bases between. This CDR3 reads CASGRESSYEQYF. The CDR3 nucleotides read TGTGCCAGCGGACGGGAGAGCTCCTACGAGCAGTACTTC. Together with reference TRBV7-9 and TRBJ2-7, the CDR3 gives the full variable domain: DTGVSQNPRHKITKRGQNVTFRCDPISEHNRLYWYRQTLGQGPEFLTYFQNEAQLEKSRLLSDRFSAERPKGSFSTLEIQRTEQGDSAMYLCASGRESSYEQYFGPGTRLTVT.

J is TRBJ2-1 and V is TRBV12-3 or TRBV12-4, with D uncertain. This CDR3 comprises 14 residues. Between the trimmed V and J ends, which lost 1 base and 4 bases, there was a span of 8 bases. CDR3 sequence: CASSLEGKYNEQFF. In DNA, the CDR3 is TGTGCCAGCAGTTTAGAGGGAAAGTACAATGAGCAGTTCTTC.

In its sample, this clonotype was seen a few times. The rearrangement joins TRBV11-2 to TRBJ2-7; D might be TRBD1 or TRBD2, each matching 5 bases. V was clipped by 5 bases and J by 0 bases, with 17 bases between them. Per germline, CDR1 SGHAT and CDR2 FQNNGV. The CDR3 loop spans 16 amino acids. CDR3 sequence reads: CASSNGFAGSSYEQYF. The CDR3 bases are TGTGCCAGCAGCAATGGGTTCGCAGGGAGCTCCTACGAGCAGTACTTC.

The chain carries TRBV6-1 and TRBJ2-1; TRBD2 matches 13 bases. Germline trimming cut 6 bases from V and 7 bases from J; bases unmatched to any gene: 6. This CDR3 has 15 residues. The germline CDR1 and CDR2 sequences are MNHNS and SASEGT. This chain's CDR3 is CASSWGLAGPNEQFF. The CDR3 bases are TGTGCCAGCAGCTGGGGACTAGCGGGACCTAATGAGCAGTTCTTC.

This clonotype has at least ten counts. CDR3 DNA sequence: TGTGCCAGCAGTGACAGGGACACCGGGGAGCTGTTTTTT. Its protein is CASSDRDTGELFF. The chain recombines TRBV6-4 with TRBJ2-2, with D unresolved. With 2 bases removed from V and 3 bases from J, the gap between germline ends came to 4 bases. The CDR3 is 13 amino acids. The germline V gene has CDR1 MRHNA and CDR2 SNTAGT.

This clonotype came up a few times. The chain combines TRBV7-9 with TRBJ1-1; 8 positions match TRBD1. From germline, CDR1 is SEHNR and CDR2 FQNEAQ (reference sequence). There are 13 residues in the CDR3. Germline trimming cut 6 bases from V and 6 bases from J; bases unmatched to any gene: 6. Here the CDR3 DNA reads TGTGCCAGCAGGTCAGGACAGGGTCCTGAAGCTTTCTTT. Its translation: CASRSGQGPEAFF.

This clonotype was detected only a few times. The rearrangement links TRBV3-1 to TRBJ2-3; 8 bases align to TRBD2. Germline values: CDR1 LGHDT, CDR2 YNNKEL (reference sequence). V shed 4 bases and J 2 bases; nucleotides not matched to a gene: 5. This CDR3 spans 15 amino acids. DNA of the CDR3: TGTGCCAGCAGCCTGGCGGGGGGAAACACAGATACGCAGTATTTT. Translating gives CASSLAGGNTDTQYF.

The V call is TRBV27, the J call TRBJ2-3, with TRBD2 matching over 8 bases. Germline loops: CDR1 MNHEY, CDR2 SMNVEV (reference sequence). The CDR3 spans 16 residues. V shed 9 bases and J 1 base; nucleotides not matched to a gene: 12. The CDR3 DNA reads as TGTGCCAGTAGTCCCGCTCCGGGAGGGGGCACAGATACGCAGTATTTT. Protein: CASSPAPGGGTDTQYF.

Turning to this clonotype: One base away lies a much larger clone, so this may be a sequencing read error. The CDR3 coding sequence is TGTTCCAGCAGTTTATCAGGACATCCTAACTATGGCTACACCTTC. Encoded protein: CSSSLSGHPNYGYTF. The V call is TRBV12-3 or TRBV12-4, the J call TRBJ1-2, with a possible D match to TRBD1 (5 bases). This CDR3 comprises 15 residues.

This chain links TRBV15 with TRBJ2-1, with D possibly being TRBD1 (6 bases). The germline V and J ends were trimmed by 1 base and 14 bases, with 15 bases remaining between them. Germline-derived CDR1 and CDR2 are LNHNV and YYDKDF (reference sequence). The CDR3 sequence is 13 residues long. The CDR3 sequence: CATSRGGPSGEFF. The DNA for the CDR3 is TGTGCCACCAGCAGAGGAGGGCCTTCAGGGGAGTTCTTC. Looking up the rest from reference TRBV15 and TRBJ2-1 gives the full variable domain: DAMVIQNPRYQVTQFGKPVTLSCSQTLNHNVMYWYQQKSSQAPKLLFHYYDKDFNNEADTPDNFQSRRPNTSFCFLDIRSPGLGDTAMYLCATSRGGPSGEFFGPGTRLTVL.

This sequence joins TRBV5-6 and TRBJ2-1; D is perhaps TRBD2 (6 bases). CDR3 length equals 13 residues. Germline V CDR1 and CDR2: SGHDT, YYEEEE. V shed 4 bases and J shed 4 bases, with 9 bases lying between them. The CDR3 bases are TGTGCCAGCAGCACCGGGGGATACAATGAGCAGTTCTTC. Its protein is CASSTGGYNEQFF.

For this clonotype: With a much larger clone just one base away, this may be a read error. The CDR3 bases are TGTGCCAGCAGCCAAGGAGCAGGGAGTTCCCCTCTTGAAAAACTGTTGTTT. Translating it yields CASSQGAGSSPLEKLLF. V gene TRBV7-9 combines with J gene TRBJ1-4, with D possibly matching TRBD1 (5 bases). CDR3 length: 17 residues. The V gene's germline CDR1 is SEHNR and CDR2 FQNEAQ (reference sequence).